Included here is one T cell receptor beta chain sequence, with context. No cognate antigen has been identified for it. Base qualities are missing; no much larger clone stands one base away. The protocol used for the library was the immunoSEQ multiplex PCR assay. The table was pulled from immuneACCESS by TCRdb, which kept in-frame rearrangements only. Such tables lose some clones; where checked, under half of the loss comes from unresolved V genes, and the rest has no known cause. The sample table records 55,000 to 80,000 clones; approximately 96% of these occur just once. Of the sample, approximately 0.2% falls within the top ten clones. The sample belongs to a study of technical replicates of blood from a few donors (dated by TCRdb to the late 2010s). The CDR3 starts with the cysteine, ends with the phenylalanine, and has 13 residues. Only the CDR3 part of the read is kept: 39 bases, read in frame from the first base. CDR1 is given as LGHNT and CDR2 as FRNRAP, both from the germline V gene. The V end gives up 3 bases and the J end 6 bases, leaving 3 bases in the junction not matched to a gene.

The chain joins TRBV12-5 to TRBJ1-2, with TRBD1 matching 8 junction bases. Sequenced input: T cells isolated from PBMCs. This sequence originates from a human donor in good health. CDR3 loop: CASGLGDRNGYTF. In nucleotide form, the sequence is TGTGCTAGTGGTTTAGGGGACAGGAATGGCTACACCTTC.